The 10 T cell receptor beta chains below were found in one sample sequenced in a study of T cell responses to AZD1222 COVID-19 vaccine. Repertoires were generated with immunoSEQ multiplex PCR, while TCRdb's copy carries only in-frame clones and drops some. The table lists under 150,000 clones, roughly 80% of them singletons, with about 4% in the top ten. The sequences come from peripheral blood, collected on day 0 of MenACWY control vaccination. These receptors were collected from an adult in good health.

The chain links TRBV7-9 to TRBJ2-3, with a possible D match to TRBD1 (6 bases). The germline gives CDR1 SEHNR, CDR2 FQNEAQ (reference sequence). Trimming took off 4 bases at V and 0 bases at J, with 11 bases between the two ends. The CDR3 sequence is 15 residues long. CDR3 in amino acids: CASSYDRRSTDTQYF. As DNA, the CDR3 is TGTGCCAGCAGCTATGACAGGCGTAGCACAGATACGCAGTATTTT. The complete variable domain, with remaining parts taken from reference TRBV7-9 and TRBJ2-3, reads DTGVSQNPRHKITKRGQNVTFRCDPISEHNRLYWYRQTLGQGPEFLTYFQNEAQLEKSRLLSDRFSAERPKGSFSTLEIQRTEQGDSAMYLCASSYDRRSTDTQYFGPGTRLTVL.

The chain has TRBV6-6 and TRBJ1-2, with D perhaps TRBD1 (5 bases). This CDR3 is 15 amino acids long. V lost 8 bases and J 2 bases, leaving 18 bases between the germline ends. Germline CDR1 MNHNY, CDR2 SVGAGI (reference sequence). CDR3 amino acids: CASQDSGRGNYGYTF. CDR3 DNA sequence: TGTGCCAGCCAAGATTCAGGGAGGGGCAACTATGGCTACACCTTC.

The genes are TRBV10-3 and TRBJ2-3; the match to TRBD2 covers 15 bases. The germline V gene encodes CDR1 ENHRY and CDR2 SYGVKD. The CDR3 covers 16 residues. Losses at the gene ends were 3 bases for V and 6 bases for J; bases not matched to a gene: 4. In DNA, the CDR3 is TGTGCCATCAGTGACTGGACTAGCGGGGGGGTGGATACGCAGTATTTT. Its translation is CAISDWTSGGVDTQYF.

CDR3 nucleotides: TGCAGCGTTTTGGCAGGGGACGAAAAACTGTTTTTT. Its translation is CSVLAGDEKLFF. The chain is built from TRBV29-1 and TRBJ1-4, with a possible D match to TRBD1 (6 bases). The CDR3 is made up of 12 amino acids. Trimming took off 5 bases at V and 8 bases at J, with 12 bases between the two ends. Per germline, CDR1 SQVTM and CDR2 ANQGSEA.

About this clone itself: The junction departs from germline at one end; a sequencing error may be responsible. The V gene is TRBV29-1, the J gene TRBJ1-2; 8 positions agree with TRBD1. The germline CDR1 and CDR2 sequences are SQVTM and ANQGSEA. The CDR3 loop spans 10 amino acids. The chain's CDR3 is CSGGTGSVNF. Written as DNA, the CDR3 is TGCAGCGGGGGGACAGGTTCGGTTAACTTC.

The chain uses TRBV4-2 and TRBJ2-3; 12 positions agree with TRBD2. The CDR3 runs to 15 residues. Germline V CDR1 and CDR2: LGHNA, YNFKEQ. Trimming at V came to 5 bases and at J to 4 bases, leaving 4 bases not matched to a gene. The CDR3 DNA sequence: TGTGCCAGCAGCGGACTAGCGGGACCCCCAGATACGCAGTATTTT. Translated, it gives CASSGLAGPPDTQYF.

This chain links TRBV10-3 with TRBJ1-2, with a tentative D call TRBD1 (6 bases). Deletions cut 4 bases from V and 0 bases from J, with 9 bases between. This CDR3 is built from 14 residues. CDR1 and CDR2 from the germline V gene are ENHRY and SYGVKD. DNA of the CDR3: TGTGCCATCAGTGGGGGGCCCGCTAACTATGGCTACACCTTC. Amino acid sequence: CAISGGPANYGYTF.

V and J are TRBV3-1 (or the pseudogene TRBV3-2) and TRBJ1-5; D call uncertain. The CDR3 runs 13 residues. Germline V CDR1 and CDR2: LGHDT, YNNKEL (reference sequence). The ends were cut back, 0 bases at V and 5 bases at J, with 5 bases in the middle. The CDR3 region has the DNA TGTGCCAGCAGCCAAGATAAGGATCAGCCCCAGCATTTT. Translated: CASSQDKDQPQHF.

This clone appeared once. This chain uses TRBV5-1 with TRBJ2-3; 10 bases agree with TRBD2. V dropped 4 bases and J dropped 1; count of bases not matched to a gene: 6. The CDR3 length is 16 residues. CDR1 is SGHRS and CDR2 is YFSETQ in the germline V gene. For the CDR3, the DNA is TGCGCCAGCAGCCTATCCGGGACTAGCGGCACAGATACGCAGTATTTT. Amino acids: CASSLSGTSGTDTQYF.

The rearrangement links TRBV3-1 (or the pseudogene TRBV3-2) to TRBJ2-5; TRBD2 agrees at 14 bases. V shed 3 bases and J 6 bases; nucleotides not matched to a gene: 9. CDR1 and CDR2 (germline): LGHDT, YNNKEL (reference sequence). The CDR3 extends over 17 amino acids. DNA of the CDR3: TGTGCCAGCAGCCAGGGAAGAGGACTAGCGGGGGGAAAGACCCAGTACTTC. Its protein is CASSQGRGLAGGKTQYF.